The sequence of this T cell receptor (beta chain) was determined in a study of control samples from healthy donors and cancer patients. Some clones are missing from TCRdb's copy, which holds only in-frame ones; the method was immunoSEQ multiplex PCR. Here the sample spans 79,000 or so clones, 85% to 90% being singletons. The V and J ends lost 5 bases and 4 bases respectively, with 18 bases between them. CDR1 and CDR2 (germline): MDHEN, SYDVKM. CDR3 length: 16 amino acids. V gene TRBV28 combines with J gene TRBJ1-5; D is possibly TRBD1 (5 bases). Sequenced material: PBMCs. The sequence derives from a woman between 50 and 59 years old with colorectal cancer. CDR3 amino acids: CASSASKGGANQPQHF. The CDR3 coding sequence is TGTGCCAGCAGTGCGTCCAAAGGAGGGGCGAATCAGCCCCAGCATTTT.